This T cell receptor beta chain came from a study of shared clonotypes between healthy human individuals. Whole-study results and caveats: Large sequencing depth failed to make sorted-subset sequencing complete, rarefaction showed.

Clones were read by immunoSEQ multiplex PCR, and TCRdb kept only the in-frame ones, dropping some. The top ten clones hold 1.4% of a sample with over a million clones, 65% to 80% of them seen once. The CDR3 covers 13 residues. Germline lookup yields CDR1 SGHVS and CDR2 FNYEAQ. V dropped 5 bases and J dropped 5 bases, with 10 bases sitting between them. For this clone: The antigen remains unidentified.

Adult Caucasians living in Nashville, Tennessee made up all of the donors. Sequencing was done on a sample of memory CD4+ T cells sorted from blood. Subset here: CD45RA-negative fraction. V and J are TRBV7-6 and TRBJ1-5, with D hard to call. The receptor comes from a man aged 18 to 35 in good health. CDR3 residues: CASSLERDQPQHF. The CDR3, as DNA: TGTGCCAGCAGCCTGGAGCGGGATCAGCCCCAGCATTTT.